The 31 T cell receptor beta chains below come from one sample, sequenced in a study of T cells after yellow fever vaccination. TCRdb reprocessed the 5' RACE reads with MiXCR, giving one entry per CDR3 protein. This table holds 120,000 or so distinct CDR3 sequences, 8% to 10% found once. This sample comprised CD8+ T cells sorted from PBMCs, obtained on the day of the yellow fever booster vaccination. These receptors were obtained from a man between 18 and 29 years old who received the YFV17D yellow fever vaccine.

This clonotype has more than one count but fewer than ten. V usage is TRBV7-2 and J usage is TRBJ2-5, with 8 bases fitting TRBD2. The germline gives CDR1 SGHTA, CDR2 FQGNSA. Germline trimming cut 5 bases from V and 0 bases from J; bases unmatched to any gene: 5. This CDR3 comprises 15 residues. CDR3 sequence reads: CASSRGGSDQETQYF. As DNA, the CDR3 is TGTGCCAGCAGCCGCGGGGGGTCCGACCAAGAGACCCAGTACTTC.

The chain employs TRBV6-5 and TRBJ1-1; 10 bases fit TRBD1. Germline lookup yields CDR1 MNHEY and CDR2 SVGAGI. This CDR3 has 15 residues. Unmatched junction bases numbered 3, after V lost 2 bases and J lost 3 bases. The CDR3 region is CASSYTGTGDTEAFF. Here the CDR3 DNA reads TGTGCCAGCAGTTACACCGGGACAGGGGACACTGAAGCTTTCTTT.

This rearrangement joins TRBV6-5 to TRBJ2-7; 10 positions match TRBD1. The germline V gene has CDR1 MNHEY and CDR2 SVGAGI. V shed 2 bases and J 4 bases; nucleotides not matched to a gene: 2. The CDR3 spans 14 residues. In DNA form, the CDR3 reads TGTGCCAGCAGTTACGGACAGGGGGAGTACGAGCAGTACGTC. It is translated as CASSYGQGEYEQYV.

This chain joins TRBV2 and TRBJ2-5, with no clear D. From germline, CDR1 is SNHLY and CDR2 FYNNEI. The germline V and J ends were trimmed by 2 bases and 0 bases, with 7 bases remaining between them. The CDR3 is 14 amino acids. The CDR3 sequence is CASSETRYQETQYF. The CDR3 DNA is TGTGCCAGCAGTGAAACCCGGTACCAAGAGACCCAGTACTTC.

This chain joins TRBV19 and TRBJ2-3; the match to TRBD1 covers 8 bases. Germline V gives CDR1 LNHDA, CDR2 SQIVND (reference sequence). V dropped 6 bases and J dropped 3; count of bases not matched to a gene: 5. This CDR3 spans 14 amino acids. The CDR3 here is CASSQQGVTDTQYF. The CDR3 nucleotides are TGTGCCAGTAGCCAACAGGGGGTTACAGATACGCAGTATTTT. The whole variable domain, remainder taken from reference TRBV19 and TRBJ2-3, is DGGITQSPKYLFRKEGQNVTLSCEQNLNHDAMYWYRQDPGQGLRLIYYSQIVNDFQKGDIAEGYSVSREKKESFPLTVTSAQKNPTAFYLCASSQQGVTDTQYFGPGTRLTVL.

The V gene is TRBV5-1, the J gene TRBJ2-2, with 13 bases that match TRBD2. V shed 3 bases and J 1 base; nucleotides not matched to a gene: 3. CDR1 is SGHRS and CDR2 is YFSETQ in the germline V gene. This CDR3 has 17 residues. The CDR3 protein is CASSSRLAGGNTGELFF. CDR3 nucleotides: TGCGCCAGCAGCTCGCGACTAGCGGGGGGGAACACCGGGGAGCTGTTTTTT.

This clonotype was detected only a few times. The V and J genes are TRBV10-3 and TRBJ2-7; maybe TRBD2 (5 bases). The CDR3 has 12 amino acids. CDR1 is ENHRY, CDR2 SYGVKD, per germline. Trimming pared 3 bases from V and 4 bases from J, leaving 7 bases between. In nucleotides, the CDR3 is TGTGCCATCAGTGACGGGGATTACGAGCAGTACGTC. Encoded protein: CAISDGDYEQYV.

This chain's CDR3 is CASSETLAGGREQFF. The CDR3 nucleotides are TGTGCCAGCAGTGAAACCCTAGCGGGGGGGCGGGAGCAGTTCTTC. The chain is built from TRBV6-1 and TRBJ2-1; 12 nucleotides agree with TRBD2. Per germline, CDR1 MNHNS and CDR2 SASEGT. CDR3 size: 15 residues. V lost 2 bases to trimming and J lost 10 bases; unmatched junction nucleotides: 6.

The rearrangement uses TRBV4-1 and TRBJ2-5; D remains unclear. The CDR3 is 15 amino acids. The V end was cut by 1 base, the J end by 5 bases, with 14 bases between. Germline assignment: CDR1 MGHRA and CDR2 YSYEKL. The CDR3 DNA reads as TGCGCCAGCAGCCAAGTCCTTTCTGGGAAGGAGACCCAGTACTTC. Protein product: CASSQVLSGKETQYF.

This clonotype has just a few counts. The V gene is TRBV12-3 or TRBV12-4, the J gene TRBJ1-1; perhaps TRBD1 as D (5 bases). Trimming left V 5 bases short and J 5 bases short, with 15 bases between. The CDR3 covers 14 residues. The CDR3 nucleotides are TGTGCCAGCAGTCCGGACGGGGGTTCGACTGAAGCTTTCTTT. This translates into CASSPDGGSTEAFF.

V is TRBV11-3 and J is TRBJ2-7, with D unclear. The V gene's germline CDR1 is SGHNT and CDR2 YENEEA. The V end was cut by 7 bases, the J end by 2 bases, with 6 bases between. The CDR3 contains 11 residues. CDR3 nucleotide sequence: TGTGCCAGCACCACCGCCTACGAGCAGTACTTC. Its translation: CASTTAYEQYF.

CDR3 in amino acids: CASSLFRNTDTQYF. In DNA form, the CDR3 reads TGCGCCAGCAGCTTGTTCAGGAACACAGATACGCAGTATTTT. The genes are TRBV5-1 and TRBJ2-3; D gene unclear. The CDR3 length is 14 residues. V was cut by 1 base and J by 2 bases, with 8 bases left in between. CDR1 is SGHRS, CDR2 YFSETQ, per germline.

This clonotype has ten or more counts. V usage is TRBV7-3 and J usage is TRBJ2-3, with D perhaps TRBD1 (6 bases). The germline gives CDR1 SGHTA, CDR2 FQGTGA. V was shortened by 4 bases and J by 11 bases, with 13 bases between the two germline ends. The CDR3 is 12 amino acids. Here the CDR3 reads CASSSPGQGQYF. The CDR3 DNA reads as TGTGCCAGCAGCTCACCGGGACAAGGGCAGTATTTT.

The table lists this clonotype with a few counts. This chain uses TRBV7-9 with TRBJ2-3, with D perhaps TRBD1 (6 bases). With 1 base removed from V and 3 bases from J, the gap between germline ends came to 8 bases. Germline V gives CDR1 SEHNR, CDR2 FQNEAQ (reference sequence). The CDR3 is 14 residues long. CDR3 sequence reads: CASSLVRGTDTQYF. CDR3 nucleotides: TGTGCCAGCAGCTTAGTCAGGGGAACAGATACGCAGTATTTT.

This clonotype was picked up many times. The gene calls are TRBV19 and TRBJ1-1, with a possible D match to TRBD1 (5 bases). This CDR3 has 14 amino acids. V lost 5 bases, J lost 4 bases, and 14 bases lay in between. Germline loops: CDR1 LNHDA, CDR2 SQIVND (reference sequence). The chain's CDR3 is CASSLRAGGTEAFF. For the CDR3, the DNA is TGTGCCAGTAGTCTCCGCGCGGGGGGCACTGAAGCTTTCTTT. Drawing the rest from reference TRBV19 and TRBJ1-1, the complete variable domain is DGGITQSPKYLFRKEGQNVTLSCEQNLNHDAMYWYRQDPGQGLRLIYYSQIVNDFQKGDIAEGYSVSREKKESFPLTVTSAQKNPTAFYLCASSLRAGGTEAFFGQGTRLTVV.

V and J are TRBV7-3 and TRBJ2-1; perhaps TRBD1 as D (6 bases). Germline loops: CDR1 SGHTA, CDR2 FQGTGA. The length of the CDR3 is 17 residues. Trimming shortened V by 1 base and J by 0 bases, and 13 bases separated the two germline ends. CDR3 region: CASSLIGTGSSYNEQFF. The CDR3 DNA reads as TGTGCCAGCAGCTTAATTGGAACAGGGAGCTCCTACAATGAGCAGTTCTTC.

The chain has TRBV12-3 or TRBV12-4 and TRBJ1-5, with TRBD1 matching 7 bases. V gave up 6 bases and J gave up 4 bases; unmatched junction bases: 3. This CDR3 is built from 13 residues. The CDR3 is CASSRDRNQPQHF. CDR3 DNA sequence: TGTGCCAGCAGCCGGGACAGAAATCAGCCCCAGCATTTT.

The sample holds a few counts of this clonotype. This sequence joins TRBV6-1 and TRBJ2-5; weak D call: TRBD1 (5 bases). CDR3 length equals 11 residues. V dropped 8 bases and J dropped 5 bases, with 9 bases sitting between them. CDR1 MNHNS and CDR2 SASEGT come from the germline V gene. CDR3 coding DNA: TGTGCCAGCCGGACACGGGAGACCCAGTACTTC. Translation gives CASRTRETQYF.

This rearrangement joins TRBV6-2 or TRBV6-3 to TRBJ2-3; 8 nucleotides match TRBD2. Germline V gives CDR1 MNHEY, CDR2 SVGEGT. The V and J ends lost 5 bases and 2 bases, in that order; junction bases with no gene match: 6. The CDR3 sequence is 15 residues long. CDR3 region: CASSDGGGPTDTQYF. CDR3 nucleotides: TGTGCCAGCAGTGACGGGGGGGGACCCACAGATACGCAGTATTTT.

The CDR3 DNA follows: TGTGCCAGTAGTTCGGTTAGCGGGGGTTCCTACGAGCAGTACTTC. Translated: CASSSVSGGSYEQYF. This rearrangement joins TRBV19 to TRBJ2-7; TRBD2 matches at 9 bases. Germline CDR1 is LNHDA and CDR2 is SQIVND (reference sequence). V was pared by 5 bases and J by 1 base, with 6 bases of the junction left unmatched. CDR3 length: 15 residues.

This clonotype was seen a handful of times. This chain connects TRBV7-9 to TRBJ2-6, with no clear D. This CDR3 has 17 amino acids. V dropped 1 base and J dropped 1 base, with 11 bases sitting between them. Germline V CDR1 and CDR2: SEHNR, FQNEAQ (reference sequence). DNA of the CDR3: TGTGCCAGCAGCTTAGTTGGTTTGGGGTCTGGGGCCAACGTCCTGACTTTC. Translation: CASSLVGLGSGANVLTF.

This clonotype was seen many times. The chain is built from TRBV20-1 and TRBJ2-1; 8 bases are a match to TRBD2. The CDR3 is 15 residues long. V lost 0 bases, J lost 2 bases, and 3 bases stayed unmatched. Per the germline V gene, CDR1 is DFQATT and CDR2 is SNEGSKA (reference sequence). The CDR3 loop reads CSARDGAGAYNEQFF. CDR3 DNA: TGCAGTGCTAGAGATGGAGCGGGGGCCTACAATGAGCAGTTCTTC.

This chain connects TRBV4-1 to TRBJ2-1; 8 nucleotides align to TRBD2. The CDR3 spans 16 residues. After removal of 2 bases from V and 4 bases from J, the junction contained 7 bases not matched to a gene. Germline lookup yields CDR1 MGHRA and CDR2 YSYEKL. The CDR3 is CASSQTTSDPYNEQFF. The CDR3 nucleotides read TGCGCCAGCAGCCAAACGACTAGCGACCCTTACAATGAGCAGTTCTTC.

This chain connects TRBV6-2 or TRBV6-3 to TRBJ2-2, with 11 bases identical to TRBD2. CDR1 is MNHEY and CDR2 is SVGEGT in the germline V gene. Losses at the gene ends were 5 bases for V and 6 bases for J; bases not matched to a gene: 8. This CDR3 region has 16 residues. The CDR3 bases are TGTGCCAGCAGTAATAGCGGGGGGGCCTTGGCCGGGGAGCTGTTTTTT. Its translation is CASSNSGGALAGELFF.

The chain joins TRBV5-4 to TRBJ2-5; possibly TRBD2 for D (6 bases). Germline V gene data show CDR1 as SGHNT and CDR2 as YYREEE (reference sequence). Trimming removed 4 bases at V and 5 bases at J, with 15 bases between. This CDR3 has 14 amino acids. This CDR3 reads CASSLTGEIETQYF. In DNA form, the CDR3 reads TGTGCCAGCAGCCTGACGGGAGAGATCGAGACCCAGTACTTC. Based on the CDR3 plus reference TRBV5-4 and TRBJ2-5, the full variable domain is ETGVTQSPTHLIKTRGQQVTLRCSSQSGHNTVSWYQQALGQGPQFIFQYYREEENGRGNFPPRFSGLQFPNYSSELNVNALELDDSALYLCASSLTGEIETQYFGPGTRLLVL.

The V gene is TRBV6-5, the J gene TRBJ2-1, with 8 bases fitting TRBD2. Germline V gene lookup returns CDR1 MNHEY and CDR2 SVGAGI. The J segment lost 9 bases and the V segment lost 0 bases, leaving 10 bases of the junction unmatched. The CDR3 is 16 residues long. The CDR3 DNA reads TGTGCCAGCAGTTACTCGATGAGCGGGGGTGGTAGTGAGCAGTTCTTC. This sequence encodes CASSYSMSGGGSEQFF.

This clonotype was detected ten times or more. The V and J genes are TRBV6-1 and TRBJ1-2; 9 bases are a match to TRBD1. Trimming at V came to 1 base and at J to 8 bases, leaving 5 bases not matched to a gene. Per the germline V gene, CDR1 is MNHNS and CDR2 is SASEGT. This CDR3 spans 14 amino acids. The CDR3 loop reads CASSEGGDRDGYTF. DNA for the CDR3: TGTGCCAGCAGTGAAGGCGGGGACAGGGACGGCTACACCTTC.

This clonotype was seen a handful of times. The V call is TRBV5-5, the J call TRBJ1-1; 7 bases match TRBD1. V shed 4 bases, J shed 1 base, and the junction held 7 bases outside the gene matches. The CDR3 length is 15 residues. Germline assignment: CDR1 SGHKS and CDR2 YYEKEE (reference sequence). This CDR3 reads CASSQYYRGNTEAFF. DNA of the CDR3: TGTGCCAGCAGCCAATATTACAGGGGGAACACTGAAGCTTTCTTT.

This clonotype appeared a few times. V gene TRBV7-9 combines with J gene TRBJ2-4, with D possibly called TRBD1 or TRBD2 (5 bases each). Germline V lookup: CDR1 SEHNR, CDR2 FQNEAQ (reference sequence). The CDR3 sequence is 16 residues long. Trimming shortened V by 1 base and J by 3 bases, and 13 bases separated the two germline ends. The CDR3 nucleotides read TGTGCCAGCAGCTTAGTGGGGACCTTAGGCAAAAACATTCAGTACTTC. Translated: CASSLVGTLGKNIQYF.

This clonotype has a handful of counts. The chain combines TRBV7-9 with TRBJ2-1; TRBD2 aligns across 10 bases. Germline lookup yields CDR1 SEHNR and CDR2 FQNEAQ (reference sequence). The trim removed 5 bases at V and 2 bases at J, leaving 6 bases unmatched. CDR3 length: 16 amino acids. CDR3 residues: CASSRILAGTYNEQFF. The CDR3 DNA is TGTGCCAGCAGCCGAATACTAGCGGGGACCTACAATGAGCAGTTCTTC.

This clonotype was observed a handful of times. V gene TRBV25-1 combines with J gene TRBJ2-3; D uncertain. The V end lost 4 bases, the J end lost 2 bases, and 7 bases lay between the germline ends. CDR3 length equals 13 residues. CDR1 is MGHDK, CDR2 SYGVNS, per germline. The CDR3 region is CASSAGYTDTQYF. The CDR3 nucleotides read TGTGCCAGCAGTGCCGGATACACAGATACGCAGTATTTT.